A selection of T cell receptor beta chains follows, all from one sample in a study of blood T cell repertoires in COVID-19. Data came from immunoSEQ multiplex PCR; TCRdb stores just in-frame clones and leaves some out. This sample has roughly 70,000 clones, with roughly 70% found just once. Sequenced input: peripheral blood. The origin of the receptors is a man aged 55 to 70 with acute or convalescent COVID-19. CDR3s include the opening cysteine and the closing phenylalanine or tryptophan. Fields, in order: clone size, D gene, J gene, V gene, CDR3 DNA, CDR3 protein. A D gene is named only where the DNA matches it firmly. A row's size may be missing; if present it is once, few, many or a size class.

size: NA; D: NA; J: TRBJ2-6; V: TRBV18; DNA: TGTGCCAGCGCCGTTCAGGGATCTGGGGCCAACGTCCTGACTTTC; CDR3: CASAVQGSGANVLTF
size: NA; D: TRBD2; J: TRBJ2-5; V: TRBV6-5; DNA: TGTGCCAGCACGGAGCGGGAGTACCAAGAGACCCAGTACTTC; CDR3: CASTEREYQETQYF
size: NA; D: NA; J: TRBJ2-5; V: TRBV21-1; DNA: TGTGCCAGCAGCAAAGCGCTTTTGGGAGGGGGGGAGACCCAGTACTTC; CDR3: CASSKALLGGGETQYF
size: NA; D: NA; J: TRBJ1-1; V: TRBV4-1; DNA: TGCGCCAGCAGCCGGACAGCCATGAACACTGAAGCTTTCTTT; CDR3: CASSRTAMNTEAFF
size: NA; D: NA; J: TRBJ2-5; V: TRBV7-9; DNA: TGTGCCAGCAGCTTATCTCCCGGCGGGACCGCGAACCTAGAGACCCAGTACTTC; CDR3: CASSLSPGGTANLETQYF
size: NA; D: TRBD1; J: TRBJ1-2; V: TRBV19; DNA: TGTGCCAGTAAGGAACAGGGGGAGGACTATGGCTACACCTTC; CDR3: CASKEQGEDYGYTF
size: NA; D: NA; J: TRBJ1-1; V: TRBV7-2; DNA: TGTGCCAGCAGCTTAGGACACCCGAACACTGAAGCTTTCTTT; CDR3: CASSLGHPNTEAFF
size: NA; D: NA; J: TRBJ1-1; V: TRBV19; DNA: TGTGCCAGTAGTACCACAGGGAACACTGAAGCTTTCTTT; CDR3: CASSTTGNTEAFF
size: NA; D: TRBD1; J: TRBJ2-1; V: TRBV9; DNA: TGTGCCAGCAGCCCCCGACAGGGTTCCTACAATGAGCAGTTCTTC; CDR3: CASSPRQGSYNEQFF
size: NA; D: TRBD2; J: TRBJ2-1; V: TRBV5-4; DNA: TGTGCCAGCAGCGCCGGACTAGCGGGAATGGTGCAGTTCTTC; CDR3: CASSAGLAGMVQFF
size: few; D: NA; J: TRBJ1-6; V: TRBV5-4; DNA: TGTGCCAGCAGCTTTTCCAGGGAAACTAATTCACCCCTCCACTTT; CDR3: CASSFSRETNSPLHF
size: few; D: NA; J: TRBJ2-7; V: TRBV5-6; DNA: TGTGCCAGCAGCGTCTGGACAGTTTACGAGCAGTACTTC; CDR3: CASSVWTVYEQYF
size: NA; D: NA; J: TRBJ2-1; V: TRBV12-3/TRBV12-4; DNA: TGTGCCAGCGAGACGGGATTCGACAATGAGCAGTTCTTC; CDR3: CASETGFDNEQFF
size: NA; D: TRBD1; J: TRBJ1-1; V: TRBV19; DNA: TGTGCCAGTAGTATGGGACAGTTGAGTACTGAAGCTTTCTTT; CDR3: CASSMGQLSTEAFF
size: NA; D: NA; J: TRBJ2-7; V: TRBV30; DNA: TGTGCCTGGGATCCGGGAGACCTGAGCTCCTACGAGCAGTACTTC; CDR3: CAWDPGDLSSYEQYF
size: NA; D: NA; J: TRBJ2-5; V: TRBV10-3; DNA: TGTGCCATCAGTGAGTCGGTCGGAGGGTACCAAGAGACCCAGTACTTC; CDR3: CAISESVGGYQETQYF
size: NA; D: NA; J: TRBJ1-2; V: TRBV3-1/TRBV3-2; DNA: TGTGCCAGCAGTTTTAATCAGGGTAATGGCTACACCTTC; CDR3: CASSFNQGNGYTF
size: NA; D: NA; J: TRBJ1-1; V: TRBV24-1; DNA: TGTGCCACCAGTGATTCGCGACAGCCGAACACTGAAGCTTTCTTT; CDR3: CATSDSRQPNTEAFF
size: NA; D: NA; J: TRBJ1-1; V: TRBV19; DNA: TGTGCCAGCCTCGAACAGGGTCGGGCTGAAGCTTTCTTT; CDR3: CASLEQGRAEAFF
size: NA; D: TRBD1; J: TRBJ2-3; V: TRBV19; DNA: TGTGCCAGTAGTATGCCCGGGACAGAAGATACGCAGTATTTT; CDR3: CASSMPGTEDTQYF
size: NA; D: NA; J: TRBJ2-5; V: TRBV5-1; DNA: TGCGCCAGCAGCTTGGCCGGGAGACAGACCCAGTACTTC; CDR3: CASSLAGRQTQYF
size: NA; D: TRBD2; J: TRBJ2-5; V: TRBV29-1; DNA: TGCAGCGTTGGAGGACTAGCGGGGACCTACCAAGAGACCCAGTACTTC; CDR3: CSVGGLAGTYQETQYF
size: few; D: NA; J: TRBJ2-3; V: TRBV6-5; DNA: TGTGCCAGCAGCGACGACAGACGCACAGATACGCAGTATTTT; CDR3: CASSDDRRTDTQYF